Below, 26 T cell receptor beta chains from the same sample are listed, as sequenced in a study of T cell responses to AZD1222 COVID-19 vaccine. Clones were sequenced by immunoSEQ multiplex PCR, and TCRdb holds only the in-frame ones, with some missing. The sample lists more than 95,000 clones, roughly nine tenths occurring once. This material consisted of peripheral blood, taken on day 0 of AZD1222 vaccination. All receptors come from an adult in good health.

The chain has TRBV2 and TRBJ2-1, with a weak D call TRBD2 (6 bases). Trimming took 10 bases from V and 8 from J, leaving 12 bases between them. This CDR3 has 11 residues. Germline V gene sequence: CDR1 SNHLY, CDR2 FYNNEI. The CDR3 sequence: CATLSGYEQFF. In DNA form, the CDR3 reads TGTGCCACCCTTAGCGGCTATGAGCAGTTCTTC.

The chain uses TRBV7-9 and TRBJ2-7; D remains ambiguous. V dropped 3 bases and J dropped 4 bases, with 7 bases sitting between them. The CDR3 runs to 12 residues. Germline V lookup: CDR1 SEHNR, CDR2 FQNEAQ (reference sequence). CDR3 amino acids: CASSLIPYEQYF. Here the CDR3 DNA reads TGTGCCAGCAGCTTGATTCCATACGAGCAGTACTTC.

This chain connects TRBV15 to TRBJ1-1, with TRBD1 matching over 7 bases. Germline V CDR1 and CDR2: LNHNV, YYDKDF (reference sequence). This CDR3 has 16 amino acids. The junction had 6 bases not matched to a gene; V was cut back by 2 bases and J by 0 bases. The CDR3 DNA is TGTGCCACCAGCAGAAGACAGGGTCCAGTGAACACTGAAGCTTTCTTT. Translating it yields CATSRRQGPVNTEAFF.

This sequence joins TRBV6-5 and TRBJ2-7, with 7 bases lining up with TRBD1. Losses at the gene ends were 6 bases for V and 2 bases for J; bases not matched to a gene: 7. Germline V gene sequence: CDR1 MNHEY, CDR2 SVGAGI. The CDR3 covers 14 residues. CDR3 residues: CASSRDRAAYEQYF. CDR3 nucleotides: TGTGCCAGCAGCCGCGACAGGGCGGCCTACGAGCAGTACTTC.

The V call is TRBV6-1, the J call TRBJ1-1; 7 bases map to TRBD1. Germline V gene data show CDR1 as MNHNS and CDR2 as SASEGT. This CDR3 has 16 amino acids. V trimming: 2 bases; J trimming: 4 bases; junction bases outside the gene matches: 10. The CDR3: CASSEIGQDPFTEAFF. The DNA of the CDR3 is TGTGCCAGCAGTGAAATAGGACAGGACCCCTTCACTGAAGCTTTCTTT.

The chain is built from TRBV29-1 and TRBJ2-7, with D maybe TRBD1 (5 bases). Germline lookup yields CDR1 SQVTM and CDR2 ANQGSEA. Trimming shortened V by 0 bases and J by 1 base, and 16 bases separated the two germline ends. The CDR3 has 16 residues. The CDR3 nucleotides are TGCAGCGTTGAAGATCTAGGGCAGGGAATATCCTACGAGCAGTACTTC. Translating gives CSVEDLGQGISYEQYF.

The chain combines TRBV28 with TRBJ2-7, with 11 bases aligning to TRBD2. Per germline, CDR1 MDHEN and CDR2 SYDVKM. This CDR3 region has 14 residues. The V gene end was trimmed by 4 bases and the J gene end by 5 bases; junction bases not matched to a gene: 4. CDR3 DNA sequence: TGTGCCAGCAGTTATACTAGCGGGAGTAACGAGCAGTACTTC. As protein: CASSYTSGSNEQYF.

The chain combines TRBV18 with TRBJ2-2, with D perhaps being TRBD1 or TRBD2 (5 bases each). V dropped 3 bases and J dropped 2 bases, with 10 bases sitting between them. The CDR3 consists of 15 residues. From germline, CDR1 is KGHSH and CDR2 LQKENI. The CDR3 loop reads CASSPRGPNTGELFF. The CDR3 DNA reads TGTGCCAGCTCACCCCGGGGACCAAACACCGGGGAGCTGTTTTTT.

CDR3: CASSRGPALEQYF. The CDR3 coding sequence is TGTGCCAGCTCACGGGGACCGGCTTTGGAGCAGTACTTC. The chain employs TRBV18 and TRBJ2-7, with D perhaps given as TRBD1 or TRBD2 (5 bases each). The CDR3 consists of 13 residues. Germline CDR1 KGHSH, CDR2 LQKENI. Between the trimmed V and J ends, which lost 4 bases and 7 bases, there was a span of 14 bases.

The chain uses TRBV18 and TRBJ2-7; D unclear. The CDR3 is 14 amino acids. Looked up from germline, CDR1 is KGHSH and CDR2 is LQKENI. Between the trimmed V and J ends, which lost 2 bases and 2 bases, there was a span of 10 bases. CDR3 sequence reads: CASSPDTVTYEQYF. CDR3 DNA: TGTGCCAGCTCACCAGACACGGTGACCTACGAGCAGTACTTC.

This clone has only a few counts. The chain has TRBV28 and TRBJ1-2; D perhaps matches TRBD1 (6 bases). The CDR3 loop spans 15 amino acids. Per the germline V gene, CDR1 is MDHEN and CDR2 is SYDVKM. The V gene lost 5 bases and the J gene lost 0 bases, with 13 bases spanning the gap. The DNA for the CDR3 is TGTGCCAGCAGTACGACAGGTCGAGCTAACTATGGCTACACCTTC. Translated, it gives CASSTTGRANYGYTF.

V and J are TRBV30 and TRBJ1-5; a possible D gene is TRBD1 (5 bases). CDR3 length: 16 residues. V shed 3 bases and J shed 0 bases, with 15 bases lying between them. Looked up from germline, CDR1 is GTSNPN and CDR2 is SVGIG (reference sequence). CDR3 DNA: TGTGCCTGGAGCGGCCGGGGGGGTTATAGCAATCAGCCCCAGCATTTT. Its translation is CAWSGRGGYSNQPQHF.

The rearrangement uses TRBV5-1 and TRBJ1-2; weak D call: TRBD1 (5 bases). The V gene lost 1 base and the J gene lost 5 bases, with 21 bases spanning the gap. Germline V gene lookup returns CDR1 SGHRS and CDR2 YFSETQ. The CDR3 runs to 17 residues. The chain's CDR3 is CASSLWGSQGTRYGYTF. CDR3 DNA sequence: TGCGCCAGCAGCTTGTGGGGTTCCCAAGGGACTCGATATGGCTACACCTTC.

The chain links TRBV10-3 to TRBJ1-2, with D hard to call. V lost 4 bases and J 1 base, leaving 1 base between the germline ends. The CDR3 consists of 11 residues. Germline V gives CDR1 ENHRY, CDR2 SYGVKD. CDR3 nucleotides: TGTGCCATCAGTGGTAACTATGGCTACACCTTC. Encoded protein: CAISGNYGYTF.

This clone was observed a handful of times. The chain employs TRBV6-2 or TRBV6-3 and TRBJ2-7; the D gene is possibly TRBD2 (6 bases). With 2 bases removed from V and 2 bases from J, the gap between germline ends came to 13 bases. The V gene's germline CDR1 is MNHEY and CDR2 SVGEGT. The CDR3 covers 15 residues. For the CDR3, the DNA is TGTGCCAGCAGTTACGGCGGGGCCACTACCTACGAGCAGTACTTC. It codes for CASSYGGATTYEQYF.

V usage is TRBV10-3 and J usage is TRBJ1-2; the D gene is possibly TRBD1 (5 bases). The germline V and J ends were trimmed by 4 bases and 2 bases, with 8 bases remaining between them. Germline assignment: CDR1 ENHRY and CDR2 SYGVKD. The CDR3 contains 13 residues. The CDR3 loop reads CAISVGGNYGYTF. In DNA form, the CDR3 reads TGTGCCATCAGTGTCGGGGGAAACTATGGCTACACCTTC.

The chain links TRBV10-3 to TRBJ1-1; D might be TRBD1 (6 bases). Germline values: CDR1 ENHRY, CDR2 SYGVKD. With 5 bases removed from V and 6 bases from J, the gap between germline ends came to 10 bases. The CDR3 has 12 amino acids. In DNA form, the CDR3 reads TGTGCCATCAGTCAACAGGGTTCTGAAGCTTTCTTT. Translated, it gives CAISQQGSEAFF.

V is TRBV28 and J is TRBJ1-3, with unresolved D. In germline, CDR1 is MDHEN, CDR2 SYDVKM. The CDR3 length is 15 residues. V was shortened by 6 bases and J by 0 bases, with 12 bases between the two germline ends. The chain's CDR3 is CASSFLRSSGNTIYF. The CDR3 DNA follows: TGTGCCAGCAGCTTCCTTCGGAGCTCTGGAAACACCATATATTTT.

This rearrangement joins TRBV5-1 to TRBJ2-2, with 13 bases lining up with TRBD2. Germline assignment: CDR1 SGHRS and CDR2 YFSETQ. The CDR3 contains 18 residues. The V segment lost 4 bases and the J segment 2 bases; nucleotides outside the gene matches: 8. The CDR3 coding sequence is TGCGCCAGCAGCCCTGGGACTAGCGGGATACTCAACACCGGGGAGCTGTTTTTT. As protein: CASSPGTSGILNTGELFF. Full variable domain (rest looked up from reference TRBV5-1 and TRBJ2-2): KAGVTQTPRYLIKTRGQQVTLSCSPISGHRSVSWYQQTPGQGLQFLFEYFSETQRNKGNFPGRFSGRQFSNSRSEMNVSTLELGDSALYLCASSPGTSGILNTGELFFGEGSRLTVL.

This chain uses TRBV29-1 with TRBJ2-3, with TRBD2 as a possible D gene (6 bases). With 3 bases removed from V and 0 bases from J, the gap between germline ends came to 16 bases. Germline CDR1 is SQVTM and CDR2 is ANQGSEA. CDR3 length: 16 amino acids. CDR3: CSVDVGRGVSTDTQYF. CDR3 nucleotides: TGCAGCGTTGATGTCGGGAGAGGGGTGAGCACAGATACGCAGTATTTT.

This clone has a single count. The rearrangement uses TRBV7-2 and TRBJ1-5, with D perhaps TRBD1 (6 bases). There are 14 residues in the CDR3. CDR1 SGHTA and CDR2 FQGNSA come from the germline V gene. V gave up 5 bases and J gave up 7 bases, with 15 bases separating them. The CDR3 protein is CASSRQQGFQPQHF. The CDR3 DNA is TGTGCCAGCAGCCGCCAACAGGGTTTCCAGCCCCAGCATTTT.

V usage is TRBV19 and J usage is TRBJ2-1, with unresolved D. The V gene lost 1 base and the J gene lost 3 bases, with 4 bases spanning the gap. Germline-derived CDR1 and CDR2 are LNHDA and SQIVND (reference sequence). The CDR3 has 13 amino acids. The DNA for the CDR3 is TGTGCCAGTAGTATAGCTGACTACAATGAGCAGTTCTTC. Translating it yields CASSIADYNEQFF.

The rearrangement links TRBV7-2 to TRBJ2-7; D gene uncertain. This CDR3 region has 16 residues. The germline V gene has CDR1 SGHTA and CDR2 FQGNSA. The ends were cut back, 1 base at V and 3 bases at J, with 16 bases in the middle. The chain's CDR3 is CASSLDVSQKDYEQYF. The DNA of the CDR3 is TGTGCCAGCAGCTTAGATGTAAGTCAGAAGGACTACGAGCAGTACTTC.

V and J are TRBV4-1 and TRBJ1-2; unclear D gene. Trimming stripped 5 bases from V and 5 bases from J, with 18 bases between. CDR1 is MGHRA, CDR2 YSYEKL, per germline. This CDR3 comprises 15 residues. The CDR3 sequence: CASSKAEGNQYGYTF. The DNA of the CDR3 is TGCGCCAGCAGCAAAGCCGAGGGTAACCAATATGGCTACACCTTC.

The DNA of the CDR3 is TGTGCCACCAGGCTGACAGGGACCGGGGAGCTGTTTTTT. This encodes CATRLTGTGELFF. The chain combines TRBV24-1 with TRBJ2-2; 7 bases fit TRBD1. Germline V gene data show CDR1 as KGHDR and CDR2 as SFDVKD. CDR3 size: 13 residues. V dropped 7 bases and J dropped 5; count of bases not matched to a gene: 3.

The genes are TRBV5-8 and TRBJ1-4, with a tentative D call TRBD1 (6 bases). The CDR3 loop spans 13 amino acids. Germline lookup yields CDR1 SGHTS and CDR2 YDEGEE. Trimming left V 7 bases short and J 5 bases short, with 12 bases between. This CDR3 is CASSGGLNEKLFF. CDR3 DNA sequence: TGTGCCAGCTCGGGGGGGCTAAATGAAAAACTGTTTTTT.